This TCR beta chain was sequenced in a study of Ad26.COV2.S vaccination and SARS-CoV-2 variants. This table comes from immunoSEQ multiplex PCR, and its TCRdb copy is limited to in-frame clones, with some not included. The profile shows a few hundred thousand clones, roughly 87% of them singletons. Per the germline V gene, CDR1 is SGDLS and CDR2 is YYNGEE. The CDR3 is made up of 18 amino acids. The trim removed 0 bases at V and 2 bases at J, leaving 10 bases unmatched. The treatment denotes: around 19 received Ad26.COV2.S at low or high dose, single or two shots; several received placebo; per-sample allocation not given. Day 63 after the first injection of vaccine or placebo was the sampling time.

The rearrangement links TRBV9 to TRBJ1-3; TRBD1 agrees at 8 bases. The sequencing here drew on peripheral blood, taken in a trial of Ad26.COV2.S vaccine versus placebo. This sequence was found in a person aged 18 to 65 who received the Ad26.COV2.S COVID-19 vaccine or a placebo. This chain's CDR3 is CASSVDPTPTGAGNTIYF. The CDR3 DNA is TGTGCCAGCAGCGTAGACCCTACCCCGACAGGGGCTGGAAACACCATATATTTT. Combining the CDR3 with reference TRBV9 and TRBJ1-3 gives the whole variable domain DSGVTQTPKHLITATGQRVTLRCSPRSGDLSVYWYQQSLDQGLQFLIQYYNGEERAKGNILERFSAQQFPDLHSELNLSSLELGDSALYFCASSVDPTPTGAGNTIYFGEGSWLTVV.